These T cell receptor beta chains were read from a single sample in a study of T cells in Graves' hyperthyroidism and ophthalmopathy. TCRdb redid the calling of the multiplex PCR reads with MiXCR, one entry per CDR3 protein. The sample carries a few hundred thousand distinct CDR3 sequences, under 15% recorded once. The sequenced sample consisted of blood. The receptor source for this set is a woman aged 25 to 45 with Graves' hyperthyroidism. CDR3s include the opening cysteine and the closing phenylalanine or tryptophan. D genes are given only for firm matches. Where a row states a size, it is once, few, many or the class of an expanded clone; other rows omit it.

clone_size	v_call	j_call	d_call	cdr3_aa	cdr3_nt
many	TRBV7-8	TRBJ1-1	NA	CASSLGTAGMNTEAFF	TGTGCCAGCAGCTTAGGGACAGCCGGAATGAACACTGAAGCTTTCTTT
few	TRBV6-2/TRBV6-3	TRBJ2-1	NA	CASSLSSGTGYNEQFF	TGTGCCAGCAGTCTCTCTTCCGGGACCGGCTACAATGAGCAGTTCTTC
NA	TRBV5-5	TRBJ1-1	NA	CASSWERDTEAFF	TGTGCCAGCAGTTGGGAGCGGGACACTGAAGCTTTCTTT
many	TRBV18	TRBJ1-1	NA	CASLAGNTEAFF	TGTGCCAGCCTCGCGGGGAACACTGAAGCTTTCTTT
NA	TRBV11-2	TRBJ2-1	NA	CASTMGGPYNEQFF	TGTGCCAGCACAATGGGTGGTCCCTACAATGAGCAGTTCTTC
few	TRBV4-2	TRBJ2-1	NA	CASSPWVRENEQFF	TGTGCCAGCAGCCCCTGGGTTAGGGAAAATGAGCAGTTCTTC
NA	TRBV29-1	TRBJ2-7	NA	CSVVGEGSSYEQYF	TGCAGCGTTGTGGGTGAAGGGTCCTCCTACGAGCAGTACTTC
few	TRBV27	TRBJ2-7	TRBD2	CASSLSILAGDEQYF	TGTGCCAGCAGTTTATCGATCCTAGCGGGAGACGAGCAGTACTTC
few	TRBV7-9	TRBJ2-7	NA	CASSLDGPEQYF	TGTGCCAGCAGCTTAGACGGGCCCGAGCAGTACTTC
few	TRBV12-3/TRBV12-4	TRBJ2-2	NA	CASARVSGELFF	TGTGCCAGCGCCAGGGTTTCCGGGGAGCTGTTTTTT
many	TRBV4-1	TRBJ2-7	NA	CASSPPTRRAEQYF	TGCGCCAGCAGCCCCCCTACCAGAAGGGCCGAGCAGTACTTC
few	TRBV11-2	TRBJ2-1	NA	CASSFGKGGNEQFF	TGTGCCAGCAGCTTTGGGAAGGGTGGCAATGAGCAGTTCTTC
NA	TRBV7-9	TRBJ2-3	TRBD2	CASSLGPPSGRAADTQYF	TGTGCCAGCAGCTTAGGCCCCCCTAGCGGGAGGGCGGCAGATACGCAGTATTTT
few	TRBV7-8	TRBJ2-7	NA	CASSLANMGVYEQYF	TGTGCCAGCAGCTTAGCCAACATGGGGGTCTACGAGCAGTACTTC
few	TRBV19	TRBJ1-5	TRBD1	CASSMDRVQPQHF	TGTGCCAGTAGTATGGACAGGGTACAGCCCCAGCATTTT
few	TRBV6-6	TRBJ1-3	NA	CASSYKGAGNTIYF	TGTGCCAGCAGTTACAAAGGGGCTGGAAACACCATATATTTT
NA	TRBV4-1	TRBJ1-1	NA	CASSQDRSRNTEAFF	TGCGCCAGCAGCCAAGATCGGTCCAGGAACACTGAAGCTTTCTTT
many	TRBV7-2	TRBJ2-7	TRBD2	CASSATSERRYEQYF	TGTGCCAGCAGCGCAACTAGCGAGAGGCGCTACGAGCAGTACTTC
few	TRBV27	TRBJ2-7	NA	CASSSHRDSSSYEQYF	TGTGCCAGCAGTTCACACCGGGACTCGAGCTCCTACGAGCAGTACTTC
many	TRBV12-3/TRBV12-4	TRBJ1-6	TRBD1	CASSFDRGGSPLHF	TGTGCCAGCAGTTTTGACAGGGGCGGTTCACCCCTCCACTTT
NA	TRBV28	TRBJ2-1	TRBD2	CAGSTEGLGYNEQFF	TGTGCCGGGTCAACGGAGGGACTAGGTTATAATGAGCAGTTCTTC
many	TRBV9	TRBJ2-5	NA	CASSVGDRPETQYF	TGTGCCAGCAGCGTAGGAGACAGACCGGAGACCCAGTACTTC
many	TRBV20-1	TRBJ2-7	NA	CSARLVEGTYEQYF	TGCAGTGCTAGACTGGTGGAGGGGACTTACGAGCAGTACTTC
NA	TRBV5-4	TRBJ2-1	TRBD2	CASSRTSGSADEQFF	TGTGCCAGCAGCAGGACTAGCGGGAGTGCGGATGAGCAGTTCTTC
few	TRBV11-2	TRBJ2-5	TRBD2	CASSLGASGGGSRGETQYF	TGTGCCAGCAGCTTAGGGGCGTCCGGTGGCGGGAGCAGAGGGGAGACCCAGTACTTC
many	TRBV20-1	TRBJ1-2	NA	CSVSGGAYGYTF	TGCAGTGTTAGTGGTGGAGCCTATGGCTACACCTTC